These T cell receptor beta chains were read from a single sample in a study of T cell changes during pregnancy in multiple sclerosis. Libraries were prepared by immunoSEQ multiplex PCR; TCRdb keeps only in-frame clonotypes and omits some of them. This table holds approximately 30,000 clones, around 90% found once. This sample comprised CD8+ T cells from peripheral blood mononuclear cells, obtained before pregnancy. Every receptor here comes from a female donor with multiple sclerosis, enrolled in a pregnancy study. Both conserved end residues are part of each CDR3. Each record gives: J gene, V gene, D gene, clone size, CDR3 protein, CDR3 DNA. The D gene is left open where the match is weak. Size is stated for part of the rows, as once, few or many counts, or as a class when the clone is expanded.

>TRBJ2-7|TRBV6-6|NA|NA
CASSYSEAYEQYF
TGTGCCAGCAGTTATAGCGAGGCATACGAGCAGTACTTC
>TRBJ1-2|TRBV27|NA|NA
CASSFQGMGGYTF
TGTGCCAGCAGTTTCCAGGGGATGGGTGGCTACACCTTC
>TRBJ2-1|TRBV9|TRBD1|NA
CASSKQGAWDEQFF
TGTGCCAGCAGCAAGCAGGGGGCATGGGATGAGCAGTTCTTC
>TRBJ1-1|TRBV9|NA|NA
CASKRGLNTEAFF
TGTGCCAGCAAGCGGGGGTTGAACACTGAAGCTTTCTTT
>TRBJ1-1|TRBV5-1|TRBD1|NA
CASSLEGASEAFF
TGCGCCAGCAGCTTGGAGGGGGCGTCTGAAGCTTTCTTT
>TRBJ1-2|TRBV9|NA|NA
CASSAHRERDYGYTF
TGTGCCAGCAGCGCCCACAGGGAAAGGGACTATGGCTACACCTTC
>TRBJ2-1|TRBV6-5|NA|NA
CASSYGWRGSYNEQFF
TGTGCCAGCAGTTACGGGTGGCGGGGATCCTACAATGAGCAGTTCTTC
>TRBJ1-2|TRBV7-3|NA|NA
CASSADSNYGYTF
TGTGCCAGCAGCGCCGACAGTAACTATGGCTACACCTTC
>TRBJ1-1|TRBV5-1|NA|NA
CASSPPTGTEAFF
TGCGCCAGCAGCCCCCCAACGGGTACTGAAGCTTTCTTT
>TRBJ1-4|TRBV5-1|TRBD1|few
CASSQDRATNEKLFF
TGCGCCAGCAGTCAGGACAGGGCAACTAATGAAAAACTGTTTTTT
>TRBJ1-3|TRBV4-3|TRBD1|once
CASSQGQHSGNTIYF
TGCGCCAGCAGCCAGGGACAGCACTCTGGAAACACCATATATTTT
>TRBJ2-7|TRBV2|NA|NA
CASSELYEQYF
TGTGCCAGCAGTGAGCTATACGAGCAGTACTTC
>TRBJ1-1|TRBV7-2|NA|NA
CALRPESGNTEAFF
TGTGCCTTACGACCAGAATCAGGGAACACTGAAGCTTTCTTT
>TRBJ2-3|TRBV7-3|TRBD1|NA
CASSWGQGWADTQYF
TGTGCCAGCAGCTGGGGACAGGGTTGGGCAGATACGCAGTATTTT
>TRBJ2-2|TRBV27|NA|once
CASSTNAGELFF
TGTGCCAGCTCTACGAACGCCGGGGAGCTGTTTTTT
>TRBJ2-5|TRBV7-8|TRBD1|NA
CASSLLQGEETQYF
TGTGCCAGCAGCTTACTACAGGGGGAAGAGACCCAGTACTTC
>TRBJ2-5|TRBV11-2|NA|once
CASSLVGGMGETQYF
TGTGCCAGCAGCTTAGTTGGCGGGATGGGAGAGACCCAGTACTTC
>TRBJ1-1|TRBV28|NA|NA
CASAAGEGTEAFF
TGTGCCAGCGCTGCCGGGGAGGGCACTGAAGCTTTCTTT
>TRBJ2-7|TRBV2|NA|few
CASSEGADSSYEQYF
TGTGCCAGCAGTGAGGGGGCGGACAGCTCCTACGAGCAGTACTTC
>TRBJ1-1|TRBV11-3|NA|NA
CASSLDLTRGNTEAFF
TGTGCCAGCAGCTTAGACTTAACTCGGGGGAACACTGAAGCTTTCTTT
>TRBJ2-1|TRBV4-3|NA|few
CASSQAGVYNEQFF
TGCGCCAGCAGCCAAGCGGGAGTTTACAATGAGCAGTTCTTC
>TRBJ2-3|TRBV5-6|NA|NA
CASSLGVADTQYF
TGTGCCAGCAGCTTGGGCGTGGCAGATACGCAGTATTTT
>TRBJ1-5|TRBV2|TRBD1|NA
CASSAGQGRNQPQHF
TGTGCCAGCAGCGCTGGACAGGGACGCAATCAGCCCCAGCATTTT
>TRBJ2-2|TRBV19|NA|NA
CASSILWTVNTGELFF
TGTGCCAGTAGTATATTGTGGACTGTGAACACCGGGGAGCTGTTTTTT
>TRBJ2-2|TRBV6-4|TRBD1|NA
CASSDSPGQATGELFF
TGTGCCAGCAGTGACTCTCCGGGACAGGCCACCGGGGAGCTGTTTTTT
>TRBJ2-7|TRBV29-1|TRBD1|NA
CSVEDRGAEQYF
TGCAGCGTTGAGGACAGGGGAGCCGAGCAGTACTTC
>TRBJ1-5|TRBV11-2|TRBD1|NA
CASSLGQGSQPQHF
TGTGCCAGCAGCCTAGGACAGGGAAGTCAGCCCCAGCATTTT
>TRBJ2-3|TRBV6-5|TRBD2|NA
CASTEVGGGARAQYF
TGTGCCAGCACCGAGGTAGGCGGGGGGGCGAGGGCGCAGTATTTT
>TRBJ2-1|TRBV30|NA|NA
CAWSEAGMSGEQFF
TGTGCCTGGAGTGAGGCAGGGATGAGTGGTGAGCAGTTCTTC
>TRBJ1-2|TRBV14|NA|NA
CASSRRGSYGYTF
TGTGCCAGCAGCCGCAGGGGTAGTTATGGCTACACCTTC
>TRBJ2-1|TRBV19|TRBD2|NA
CASSMALAGGDYNEQFF
TGTGCCAGTAGTATGGCCCTAGCGGGGGGTGACTACAATGAGCAGTTCTTC
>TRBJ2-1|TRBV6-1|NA|NA
CATAGSVTLDNEQFF
TGTGCCACCGCCGGGTCCGTCACGTTAGACAATGAGCAGTTCTTC
>TRBJ1-2|TRBV29-1|NA|NA
CSFQTVSYGYTF
TGCAGCTTCCAGACAGTTTCCTATGGCTACACCTTC
>TRBJ1-5|TRBV19|TRBD1|NA
CASSTPTGADQPQHF
TGTGCCAGTAGTACGCCGACAGGGGCCGATCAGCCCCAGCATTTT
>TRBJ2-7|TRBV27|NA|NA
CASSLSTGRIRLEQYF
TGTGCCAGCAGTTTATCGACAGGGAGGATTCGTCTCGAGCAGTACTTC
>TRBJ2-3|TRBV9|NA|NA
CASSVKVRGAGTDTQYF
TGTGCCAGCAGCGTAAAAGTCCGGGGGGCGGGCACAGATACGCAGTATTTT
>TRBJ1-1|TRBV15|NA|NA
CATSGPGRVMNTEAFF
TGTGCCACCAGCGGCCCGGGAAGGGTTATGAACACTGAAGCTTTCTTT
>TRBJ2-3|TRBV27|NA|NA
CASSFTGWDTDTQYF
TGTGCCAGCAGTTTTACAGGTTGGGACACAGATACGCAGTATTTT
>TRBJ1-2|TRBV27|NA|NA
CASGPDRSVYGYTF
TGTGCCAGCGGTCCCGACAGATCCGTCTATGGCTACACCTTC
>TRBJ1-3|TRBV6-5|NA|NA
CASSYLTGEPGNTIYF
TGTGCCAGCAGTTACTTGACAGGCGAACCTGGAAACACCATATATTTT
>TRBJ1-3|TRBV10-2|NA|NA
CASSFQGSGNTIYF
TGCGCCAGCAGTTTCCAGGGGAGTGGAAACACCATATATTTT
>TRBJ1-5|TRBV1|NA|NA
CTSSQARGRHNQPQHF
TGCACCAGCAGCCAAGCAAGGGGTAGGCACAATCAGCCCCAGCATTTT
>TRBJ1-1|TRBV5-6|NA|NA
CASSFGEAEIGAFF
TGTGCCAGCAGCTTTGGGGAGGCCGAAATAGGAGCTTTCTTT
>TRBJ2-7|TRBV2|NA|once
CASRRTQGEAYEQYF
TGTGCCAGCAGAAGAACCCAGGGGGAGGCCTACGAGCAGTACTTC
>TRBJ2-2|TRBV9|TRBD2|NA
CASSGAGGPVGELFF
TGTGCCAGCAGCGGGGCGGGGGGGCCGGTCGGGGAGCTGTTTTTT
>TRBJ2-7|TRBV19|NA|NA
CASSIGGLGDEQYF
TGTGCCAGTAGTATCGGAGGGTTAGGGGACGAGCAGTACTTC
>TRBJ1-2|TRBV27|NA|NA
CASSLNRVNYGYTF
TGTGCCAGCAGTTTAAACAGGGTGAACTATGGCTACACCTTC
>TRBJ1-1|TRBV7-3|NA|NA
CASSPIIWGGNTEAFF
TGTGCCAGCAGCCCGATCATTTGGGGGGGGAACACTGAAGCTTTCTTT
>TRBJ2-4|TRBV5-1|NA|NA
CASSLGGNIQYF
TGCGCCAGCAGCTTGGGCGGAAACATTCAGTACTTC
>TRBJ1-5|TRBV21-1|NA|NA
CASSPGELAGESLPQHF
TGTGCCAGCAGCCCGGGGGAGTTGGCGGGGGAGTCCCTCCCCCAGCATTTT
>TRBJ2-7|TRBV7-9|TRBD1|few
CASSSHSGTVPYEQYF
TGTGCCAGCAGCTCCCACTCCGGGACAGTCCCTTACGAGCAGTACTTC
>TRBJ2-7|TRBV9|NA|NA
CASSEVEGSYEQYF
TGTGCCAGCAGCGAAGTCGAGGGTTCCTACGAGCAGTACTTC
>TRBJ1-5|TRBV28|TRBD1|few
CASSPGTGVNQPQHF
TGTGCCAGCAGCCCTGGGACAGGGGTCAATCAGCCCCAGCATTTT
>TRBJ1-1|TRBV29-1|TRBD1|NA
CSAGGWGMNTEAFF
TGCAGCGCAGGGGGCTGGGGGATGAACACTGAAGCTTTCTTT
>TRBJ2-1|TRBV11-3|TRBD1|NA
CASSLEGQGLNEQFF
TGTGCCAGCAGCTTAGAGGGACAGGGGCTCAATGAGCAGTTCTTC
>TRBJ2-7|TRBV7-6|NA|once
CASSLTGRPLEQYF
TGTGCCAGCAGCTTGACTGGAAGGCCTCTCGAGCAGTACTTC
>TRBJ1-6|TRBV28|NA|NA
CASRPHTGVHNSPLHF
TGTGCCAGCAGACCTCACACCGGGGTCCATAATTCACCCCTCCACTTT